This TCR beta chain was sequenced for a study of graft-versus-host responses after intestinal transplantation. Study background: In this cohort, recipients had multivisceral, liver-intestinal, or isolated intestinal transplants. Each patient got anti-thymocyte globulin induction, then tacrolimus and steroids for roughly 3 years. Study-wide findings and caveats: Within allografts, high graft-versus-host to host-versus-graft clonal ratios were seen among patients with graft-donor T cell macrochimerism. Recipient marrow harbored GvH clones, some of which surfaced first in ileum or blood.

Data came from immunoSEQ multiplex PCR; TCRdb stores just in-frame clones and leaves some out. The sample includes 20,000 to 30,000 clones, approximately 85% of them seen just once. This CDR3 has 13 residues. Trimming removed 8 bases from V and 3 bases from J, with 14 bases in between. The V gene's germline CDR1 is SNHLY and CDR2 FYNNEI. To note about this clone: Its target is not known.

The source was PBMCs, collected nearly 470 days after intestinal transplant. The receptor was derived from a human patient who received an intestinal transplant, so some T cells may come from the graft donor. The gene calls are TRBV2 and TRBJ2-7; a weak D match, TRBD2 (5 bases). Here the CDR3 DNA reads TGTGCCAGCGGGAGTCAAACGAACTACGAGCAGTACTTC. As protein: CASGSQTNYEQYF. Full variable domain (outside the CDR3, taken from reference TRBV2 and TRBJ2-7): EPEVTQTPSHQVTQMGQEVILRCVPISNHLYFYWYRQILGQKVEFLVSFYNNEISEKSEIFDDQFSVERPDGSNFTLKIRSTKLEDSAMYFCASGSQTNYEQYFGPGTRLTVT.